The 20 T cell receptor beta chains presented below share a single source sample, sequenced in a study of T-cell reconstitution after alpha-beta-depleted transplantation in children. Molecular barcoding with unique molecular identifiers was used for the TCRbeta library. Each CDR3 protein gets one entry after TCRdb re-called the PCR reads with MiXCR. The sample has 800,000 to 1,000,000 distinct CDR3 sequences; 25% to 30% are singletons. The sample in question was PBMCs, mostly from graft donor cells, obtained 360 days after TCRalphabeta/CD19-depleted stem cell transplant. The receptors originated from a boy under two years old who had a stem cell transplant for SCID, so the T cells may come from the graft donor.

V gene TRBV20-1 combines with J gene TRBJ2-3, with D hard to call. Germline-derived CDR1 and CDR2 are DFQATT and SNEGSKA (reference sequence). V lost 5 bases and J lost 1, with 13 bases in between. This CDR3 spans 14 amino acids. The CDR3 region has the DNA TGCAGTGCTCCCAGCGCGACTCGCACAGATACGCAGTATTTT. Its protein product is CSAPSATRTDTQYF.

This clonotype turned up a few times. The chain carries TRBV6-1 and TRBJ2-2, with D possibly being TRBD2 (6 bases). Germline CDR1 reads MNHNS; CDR2 reads SASEGT. Deletions cut 5 bases from V and 7 bases from J, with 14 bases between. This CDR3 has 14 residues. CDR3 sequence (DNA): TGTGCCAGCAGTCTCGTAGGCGGGAACGGGGAGCTGTTTTTT. Encoded protein: CASSLVGGNGELFF.

This clonotype was detected only a few times. The chain has TRBV12-3 or TRBV12-4 and TRBJ2-2, with D perhaps TRBD1 (5 bases). The CDR3 is 14 residues long. The ends were cut back, 8 bases at V and 1 base at J, with 11 bases in the middle. In DNA form, the CDR3 reads TGTGCCAGCTCACTCAGGGAGAACACCGGGGAGCTGTTTTTT. Translated: CASSLRENTGELFF.

There are a few counts of this clonotype. V usage is TRBV2 and J usage is TRBJ2-1, with D perhaps matching TRBD2 (7 bases). The V end lost 1 base, the J end lost 6 bases, and 25 bases lay between the germline ends. The CDR3 has 19 residues. The germline gives CDR1 SNHLY, CDR2 FYNNEI. CDR3 protein: CASSEGSRGHRPNFNEQFF. In DNA, the CDR3 is TGTGCCAGCAGTGAAGGTTCGCGGGGGCACCGACCAAACTTCAATGAGCAGTTCTTC. The full variable domain, rest sourced from reference TRBV2 and TRBJ2-1, is EPEVTQTPSHQVTQMGQEVILRCVPISNHLYFYWYRQILGQKVEFLVSFYNNEISEKSEIFDDQFSVERPDGSNFTLKIRSTKLEDSAMYFCASSEGSRGHRPNFNEQFFGPGTRLTVL.

This clonotype was seen only a few times. The chain employs TRBV20-1 and TRBJ2-7, with 11 bases fitting TRBD2. The junction had 11 bases not matched to a gene; V was cut back by 1 base and J by 6 bases. Germline assignment: CDR1 DFQATT and CDR2 SNEGSKA (reference sequence). The CDR3 extends over 16 amino acids. The CDR3 nucleotides are TGCAGTGCTAGAGGACTAGCGGGAATAGCGGGATCCGAGCAGTACTTC. Translated, it gives CSARGLAGIAGSEQYF.

This chain uses TRBV5-1 with TRBJ2-3, with D possibly being TRBD1 (5 bases). Looked up from germline, CDR1 is SGHRS and CDR2 is YFSETQ. The CDR3 is made up of 14 amino acids. The V end was cut by 4 bases, the J end by 7 bases, with 16 bases between. CDR3 sequence: CASSPRQSPNTQYF. The CDR3 bases are TGCGCCAGCAGCCCAAGACAGAGTCCAAATACGCAGTATTTT.

J is TRBJ2-5 and V is TRBV4-1, with 14 bases that match TRBD2. Germline values: CDR1 MGHRA, CDR2 YSYEKL. The CDR3 consists of 19 residues. Trimming cost V 1 base and J 1 base; bases outside gene matches: 8. The DNA for the CDR3 is TGCGCCAGCAGCCAAGTAGAAGGGACTAGCGGGGGCCCCCAAGAGACCCAGTACTTC. Its translation: CASSQVEGTSGGPQETQYF.

The chain is built from TRBV20-1 and TRBJ2-5; TRBD1 matches 9 bases. The V gene's germline CDR1 is DFQATT and CDR2 SNEGSKA (reference sequence). With 2 bases clipped from V and 5 bases from J, the junction kept 9 bases outside the gene matches. The CDR3 sequence is 15 residues long. The CDR3 loop reads CSARIPQGAVETQYF. The CDR3, as DNA: TGCAGTGCTAGAATCCCACAGGGGGCTGTGGAGACCCAGTACTTC.

This clonotype has more than one count but fewer than ten. J is TRBJ2-3 and V is TRBV15; 7 nucleotides agree with TRBD1. Germline trimming cut 3 bases from V and 4 bases from J; bases unmatched to any gene: 7. The CDR3 totals 15 residues. The germline V gene has CDR1 LNHNV and CDR2 YYDKDF (reference sequence). The CDR3, as DNA: TGTGCCACCAGCAGGTTCGGACAGGTACCAGATACGCAGTATTTT. Its translation: CATSRFGQVPDTQYF.

This clonotype was detected a few times. The chain joins TRBV5-1 to TRBJ2-7; TRBD2 might be the D (5 bases). The V end was cut by 3 bases, the J end by 5 bases, with 12 bases between. The CDR3 spans 13 residues. The germline V gene has CDR1 SGHRS and CDR2 YFSETQ. The CDR3 DNA reads TGCGCCAGCAGCTCCCGGACGAGGGACGAGCAGTACTTC. It yields the protein CASSSRTRDEQYF.

This clonotype was recorded many times. The chain employs TRBV5-1 and TRBJ2-7; weak D call: TRBD2 (6 bases). There are 15 residues in the CDR3. The ends were cut back, 4 bases at V and 5 bases at J, with 19 bases in the middle. Germline lookup yields CDR1 SGHRS and CDR2 YFSETQ. The chain's CDR3 is CASSPFEPTSNEQYF. The CDR3 DNA sequence: TGCGCCAGCAGCCCGTTCGAACCAACTAGCAACGAGCAGTACTTC.

This clonotype was recorded a few times. The J gene is TRBJ2-2, the V gene TRBV5-1, with 9 nucleotides matching TRBD1. Germline loops: CDR1 SGHRS, CDR2 YFSETQ. V lost 3 bases, J lost 7 bases, and 4 bases stayed unmatched. The CDR3 has 14 amino acids. The CDR3, as DNA: TGCGCCAGCAGCTCCCTGACAGGGGGCGGGGAGCTGTTTTTT. Amino acids: CASSSLTGGGELFF.

This chain connects TRBV7-2 to TRBJ2-5; TRBD2 agrees at 8 bases. The CDR3 has 16 amino acids. Unmatched junction bases numbered 7, after V lost 0 bases and J lost 4 bases. In germline, CDR1 is SGHTA, CDR2 FQGNSA. The CDR3 DNA reads TGTGCCAGCAGCTTAGCACCCGGGACTAGTAGAGAGACCCAGTACTTC. Encoded protein: CASSLAPGTSRETQYF.

V is TRBV5-1 and J is TRBJ2-2; D gene uncertain. Germline CDR1 reads SGHRS; CDR2 reads YFSETQ. Trimming shortened V by 4 bases and J by 6 bases, and 7 bases separated the two germline ends. The CDR3 is 12 residues long. The CDR3 protein is CASSPFSGELFF. The CDR3 nucleotides are TGCGCCAGCAGCCCCTTTTCCGGGGAGCTGTTTTTT.

The chain is built from TRBV12-3 or TRBV12-4 and TRBJ1-2; 7 positions agree with TRBD1. Germline trimming cut 6 bases from V and 2 bases from J; bases unmatched to any gene: 9. CDR3 size: 15 residues. The CDR3 DNA follows: TGTGCCAGCAGGTCCTGGAGGGGGCACAACTATGGCTACACCTTC. Translation gives CASRSWRGHNYGYTF.

The chain combines TRBV6-1 with TRBJ2-5; 9 nucleotides align to TRBD2. Germline V lookup: CDR1 MNHNS, CDR2 SASEGT. The CDR3 runs 16 residues. J gave up 5 bases and V 5 bases, and 12 bases lay outside the gene matches. The CDR3 nucleotides are TGTGCCAGCAGTCAAAATAGCGGGGGCGCCTCGGAGACCCAGTACTTC. This translates into CASSQNSGGASETQYF.

The chain recombines TRBV12-5 with TRBJ2-3; D uncertain. Germline loops: CDR1 LGHNT, CDR2 FRNRAP. There are 15 residues in the CDR3. V gave up 0 bases and J gave up 1 base, with 8 bases separating them. The CDR3 spells CASGLVGSGTDTQYF. The CDR3 nucleotides read TGTGCTAGTGGTTTGGTAGGATCAGGCACAGATACGCAGTATTTT.

This clonotype appeared a few times. The gene calls are TRBV18 and TRBJ1-5; tentatively, D is TRBD1 (5 bases). The ends were cut back, 6 bases at V and 0 bases at J, with 18 bases in the middle. CDR1 and CDR2 (germline): KGHSH, LQKENI. CDR3 length equals 17 residues. The CDR3 reads CASSLNAGWNSNQPQHF. Written as DNA, the CDR3 is TGTGCCAGCTCGCTTAATGCAGGGTGGAATAGCAATCAGCCCCAGCATTTT. Full variable domain (outside the CDR3, taken from reference TRBV18 and TRBJ1-5): NAGVMQNPRHLVRRRGQEARLRCSPMKGHSHVYWYRQLPEEGLKFMVYLQKENIIDESGMPKERFSAEFPKEGPSILRIQQVVRGDSAAYFCASSLNAGWNSNQPQHFGDGTRLSIL.

The chain couples TRBV27 to TRBJ1-1; 10 bases align to TRBD1. V lost 5 bases to trimming and J lost 2 bases; unmatched junction nucleotides: 5. Germline values: CDR1 MNHEY, CDR2 SMNVEV (reference sequence). The CDR3 spans 15 residues. CDR3 residues: CASSVGTGANTEAFF. The CDR3 DNA reads as TGTGCCAGCAGTGTCGGGACAGGGGCCAACACTGAAGCTTTCTTT.

The chain employs TRBV20-1 and TRBJ2-1, with unresolved D. Germline lookup yields CDR1 DFQATT and CDR2 SNEGSKA (reference sequence). Trimming took off 3 bases at V and 3 bases at J, with 12 bases between the two ends. The CDR3 covers 14 residues. CDR3 in amino acids: CSASARSHYNEQFF. In nucleotides, the CDR3 is TGCAGTGCTAGTGCACGTTCGCACTACAATGAGCAGTTCTTC.